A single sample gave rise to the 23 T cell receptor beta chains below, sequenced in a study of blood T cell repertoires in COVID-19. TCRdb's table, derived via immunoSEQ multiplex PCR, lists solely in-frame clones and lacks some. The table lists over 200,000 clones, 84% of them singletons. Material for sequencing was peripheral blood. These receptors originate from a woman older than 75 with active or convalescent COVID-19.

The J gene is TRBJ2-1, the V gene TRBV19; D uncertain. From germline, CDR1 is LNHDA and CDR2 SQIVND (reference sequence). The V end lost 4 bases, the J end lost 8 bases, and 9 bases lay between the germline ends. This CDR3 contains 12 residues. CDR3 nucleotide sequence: TGTGCCAGTAGTAAGCGTTACGATGAGCAGTTCTTC. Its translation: CASSKRYDEQFF.

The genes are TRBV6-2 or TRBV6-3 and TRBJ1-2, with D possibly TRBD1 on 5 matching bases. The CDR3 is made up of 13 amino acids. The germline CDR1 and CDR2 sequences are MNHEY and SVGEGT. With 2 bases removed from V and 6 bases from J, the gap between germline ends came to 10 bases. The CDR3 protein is CASSYSRGDGYTF. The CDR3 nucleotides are TGTGCCAGCAGTTACAGCCGGGGGGATGGCTACACCTTC.

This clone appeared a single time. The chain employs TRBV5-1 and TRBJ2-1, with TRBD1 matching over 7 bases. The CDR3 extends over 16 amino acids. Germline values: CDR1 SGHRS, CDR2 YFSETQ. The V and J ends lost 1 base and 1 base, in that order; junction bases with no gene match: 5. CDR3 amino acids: CASSLLSGQSYNEQFF. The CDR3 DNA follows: TGCGCCAGCAGCTTGTTATCGGGACAGTCCTACAATGAGCAGTTCTTC. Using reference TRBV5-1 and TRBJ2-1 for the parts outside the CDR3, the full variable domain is KAGVTQTPRYLIKTRGQQVTLSCSPISGHRSVSWYQQTPGQGLQFLFEYFSETQRNKGNFPGRFSGRQFSNSRSEMNVSTLELGDSALYLCASSLLSGQSYNEQFFGPGTRLTVL.

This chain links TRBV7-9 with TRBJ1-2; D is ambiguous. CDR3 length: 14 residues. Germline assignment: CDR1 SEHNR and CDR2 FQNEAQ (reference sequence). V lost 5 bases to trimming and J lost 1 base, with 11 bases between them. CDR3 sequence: CASSPWRVNYGYTF. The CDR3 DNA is TGTGCCAGCAGCCCCTGGAGAGTTAACTATGGCTACACCTTC. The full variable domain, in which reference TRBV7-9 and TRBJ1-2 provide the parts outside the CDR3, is DTGVSQNPRHKITKRGQNVTFRCDPISEHNRLYWYRQTLGQGPEFLTYFQNEAQLEKSRLLSDRFSAERPKGSFSTLEIQRTEQGDSAMYLCASSPWRVNYGYTFGSGTRLTVV.

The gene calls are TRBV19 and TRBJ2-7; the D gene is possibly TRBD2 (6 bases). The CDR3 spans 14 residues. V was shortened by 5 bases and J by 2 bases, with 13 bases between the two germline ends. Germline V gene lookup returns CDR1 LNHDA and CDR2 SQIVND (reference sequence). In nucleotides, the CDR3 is TGTGCCAGTAGTCCCCGGAGGGGAACCTACGAGCAGTACTTC. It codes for CASSPRRGTYEQYF.

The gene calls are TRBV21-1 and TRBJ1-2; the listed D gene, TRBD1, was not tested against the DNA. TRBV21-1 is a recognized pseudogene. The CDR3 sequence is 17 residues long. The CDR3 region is CASSTYAYTRQGYGYTF. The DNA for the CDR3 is TGTGCCAGCAGCACTTATGCCTATACCAGACAGGGCTATGGCTACACCTTC.

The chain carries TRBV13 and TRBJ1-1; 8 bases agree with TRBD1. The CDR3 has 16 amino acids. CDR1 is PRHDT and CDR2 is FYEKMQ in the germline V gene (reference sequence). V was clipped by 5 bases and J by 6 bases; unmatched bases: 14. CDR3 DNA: TGTGCCAGCAGCCCCGGGACAGGCCTAACCTACGCTGAAGCTTTCTTT. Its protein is CASSPGTGLTYAEAFF.

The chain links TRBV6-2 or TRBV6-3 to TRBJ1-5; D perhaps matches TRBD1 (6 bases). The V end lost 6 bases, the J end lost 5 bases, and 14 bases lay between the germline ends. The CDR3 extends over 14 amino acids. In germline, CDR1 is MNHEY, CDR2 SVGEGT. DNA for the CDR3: TGTGCCAGCAGCCAGGGGAATCGGGATCAGCCCCAGCATTTT. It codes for CASSQGNRDQPQHF.

The CDR3 region is CASSLALVEDQGQGSPLHF. CDR3 sequence (DNA): TGTGCCAGCAGCTTAGCATTAGTCGAAGACCAAGGGCAGGGATCACCCCTCCACTTT. The chain employs TRBV11-3 and TRBJ1-6; the D gene is possibly TRBD1 (5 bases). The CDR3 totals 19 residues. Trimming shortened V by 1 base and J by 10 bases, and 26 bases separated the two germline ends. Germline V gives CDR1 SGHNT, CDR2 YENEEA.

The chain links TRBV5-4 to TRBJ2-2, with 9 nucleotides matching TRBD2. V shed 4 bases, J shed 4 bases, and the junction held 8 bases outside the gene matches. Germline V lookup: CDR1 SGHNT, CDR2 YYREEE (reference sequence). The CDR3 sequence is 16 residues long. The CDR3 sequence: CASSPVAGDITGELFF. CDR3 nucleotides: TGTGCCAGCAGCCCCGTAGCGGGAGACATCACCGGGGAGCTGTTTTTT.

CDR3 amino acids: CASSSPGQGYNEQFF. CDR3 nucleotide sequence: TGTGCCAGCAGTTCCCCGGGACAGGGGTACAATGAGCAGTTCTTC. The rearrangement uses TRBV28 and TRBJ2-1, with 10 bases matching TRBD1. The CDR3 extends over 15 amino acids. Trimming took 4 bases from V and 4 from J; bases not matched to a gene: 4. Germline CDR1 reads MDHEN; CDR2 reads SYDVKM.

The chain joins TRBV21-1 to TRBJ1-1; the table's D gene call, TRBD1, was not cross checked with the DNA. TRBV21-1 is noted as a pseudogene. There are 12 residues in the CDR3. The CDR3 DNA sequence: TGTGCCAGCAGGTACAGGGCAACTGAAGCTTTCTTT. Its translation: CASRYRATEAFF.

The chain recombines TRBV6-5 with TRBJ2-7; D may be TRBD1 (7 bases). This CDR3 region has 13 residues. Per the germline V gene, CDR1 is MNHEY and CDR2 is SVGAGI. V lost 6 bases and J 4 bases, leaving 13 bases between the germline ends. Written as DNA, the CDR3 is TGTGCCAGCAGGCAGACAGGGACTTACGAGCAGTACTTC. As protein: CASRQTGTYEQYF.

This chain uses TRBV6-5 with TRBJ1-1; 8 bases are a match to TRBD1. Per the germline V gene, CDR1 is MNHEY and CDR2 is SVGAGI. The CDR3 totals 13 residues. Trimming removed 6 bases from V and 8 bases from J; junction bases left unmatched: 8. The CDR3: CASRYTGGVEAFF. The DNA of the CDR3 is TGTGCCAGCAGATACACAGGGGGGGTAGAAGCTTTCTTT.

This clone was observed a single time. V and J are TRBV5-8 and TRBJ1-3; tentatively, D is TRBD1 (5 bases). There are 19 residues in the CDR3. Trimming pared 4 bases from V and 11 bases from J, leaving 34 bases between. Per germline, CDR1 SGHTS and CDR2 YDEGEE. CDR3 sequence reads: CASSRRRPGGGEAGGAIYF. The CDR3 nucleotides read TGTGCCAGCAGCAGGCGCCGACCAGGAGGAGGAGAGGCCGGGGGAGCCATATATTTT.

The CDR3 region is CASSLWASGHNEQFF. The CDR3 DNA follows: TGTGCCAGCAGCTTGTGGGCTAGCGGACACAATGAGCAGTTCTTC. V usage is TRBV5-8 and J usage is TRBJ2-1; 7 bases are a match to TRBD2. This CDR3 is built from 15 residues. The J segment lost 5 bases and the V segment lost 1 base, leaving 6 bases of the junction unmatched. CDR1 and CDR2 from the germline V gene are SGHTS and YDEGEE.

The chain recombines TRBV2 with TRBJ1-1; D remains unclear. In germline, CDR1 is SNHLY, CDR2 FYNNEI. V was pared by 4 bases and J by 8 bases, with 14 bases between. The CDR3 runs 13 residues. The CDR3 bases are TGTGCCAGCAGTGCAGTGGTCCAGGCAGAAGCTTTCTTT. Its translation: CASSAVVQAEAFF.

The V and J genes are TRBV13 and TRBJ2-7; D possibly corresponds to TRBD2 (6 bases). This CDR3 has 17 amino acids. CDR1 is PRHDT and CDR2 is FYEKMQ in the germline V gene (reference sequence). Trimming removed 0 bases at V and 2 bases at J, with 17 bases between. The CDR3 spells CASSLGLKGGVTYEQYF. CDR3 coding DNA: TGTGCCAGCAGCTTAGGCCTAAAGGGCGGGGTTACCTACGAGCAGTACTTC.

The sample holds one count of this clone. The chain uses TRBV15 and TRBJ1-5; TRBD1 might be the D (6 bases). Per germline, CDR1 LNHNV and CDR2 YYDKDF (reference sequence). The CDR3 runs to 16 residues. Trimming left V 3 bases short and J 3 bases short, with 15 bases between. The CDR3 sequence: CATSSGEGQLNQPQHF. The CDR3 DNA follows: TGTGCCACCAGCAGCGGCGAAGGACAGCTCAATCAGCCCCAGCATTTT.

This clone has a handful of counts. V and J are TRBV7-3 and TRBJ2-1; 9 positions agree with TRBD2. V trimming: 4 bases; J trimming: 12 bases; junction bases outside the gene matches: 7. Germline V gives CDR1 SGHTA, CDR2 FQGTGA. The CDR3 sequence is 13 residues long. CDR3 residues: CASSSRAGGTQFF. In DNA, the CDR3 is TGTGCCAGCAGCTCACGCGCGGGAGGGACGCAGTTCTTC.

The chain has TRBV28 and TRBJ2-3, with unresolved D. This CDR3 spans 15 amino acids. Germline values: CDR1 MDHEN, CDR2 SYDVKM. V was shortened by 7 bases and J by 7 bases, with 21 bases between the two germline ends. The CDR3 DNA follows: TGTGCCAGCACCTCCCCGGTCCTAGGTGCAAATACGCAGTATTTT. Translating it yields CASTSPVLGANTQYF.

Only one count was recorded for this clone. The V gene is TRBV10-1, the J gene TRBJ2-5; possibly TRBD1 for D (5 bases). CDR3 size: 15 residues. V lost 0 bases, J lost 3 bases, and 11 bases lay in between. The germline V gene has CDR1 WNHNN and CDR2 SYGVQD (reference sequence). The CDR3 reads CASSESLQEEETQYF. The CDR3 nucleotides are TGCGCCAGCAGTGAGTCACTACAGGAAGAAGAGACCCAGTACTTC.

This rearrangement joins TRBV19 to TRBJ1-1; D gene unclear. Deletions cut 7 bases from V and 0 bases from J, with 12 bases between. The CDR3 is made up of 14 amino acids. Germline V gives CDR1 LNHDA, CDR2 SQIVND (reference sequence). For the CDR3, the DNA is TGTGCCAGTACCCCGATTGACTTGAACACTGAAGCTTTCTTT. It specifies CASTPIDLNTEAFF.